Listed below are T cell receptor beta chains from one sample, sequenced in a study of T cell responses to AZD1222 COVID-19 vaccine. Libraries were prepared by immunoSEQ multiplex PCR; TCRdb keeps only in-frame clonotypes and omits some of them. The sample carries over 100,000 clones, approximately 86% recorded once. The specimen was peripheral blood, collected on day 0 of AZD1222 vaccination. The origin of the receptors is an adult in good health. Each CDR3 is given with its conserved first and last residue. The D gene is left open where the match is weak. Clone size appears in some rows only: once, few, many, or a class for an expanded clone.

>once|TRBJ2-7|TRBV2|TRBD2
TGTGCCAGCAGTAGGACTAGCGGGATTTCCTACGAGCAGTACTTC
CASSRTSGISYEQYF
>-|TRBJ2-2|TRBV5-1|TRBD2
TGCGCCAGCAGCTTTCCGGGACTAGCGGGAGGGGTTGCCACCGGGGAGCTGTTTTTT
CASSFPGLAGGVATGELFF
>-|TRBJ2-5|TRBV24-1|-
TGTGCCACCAGTGATCCCCGGGACCTCTCTGGGGAGACCCAGTACTTC
CATSDPRDLSGETQYF
>-|TRBJ2-2|TRBV5-1|-
TGCGCCAGCAGCTTGCAGAGGACAGAGGCCGGGGAGCTGTTTTTT
CASSLQRTEAGELFF
>-|TRBJ1-4|TRBV19|TRBD1
TGTGCCAGTCGCAGGACAGGGGGCGAAAAACTGTTTTTT
CASRRTGGEKLFF
>-|TRBJ2-1|TRBV19|-
TGTGCCAGTAGTCCCCAGTGGTCGTACAATGAGCAGTTCTTC
CASSPQWSYNEQFF
>-|TRBJ2-7|TRBV6-6|TRBD1
TGTGCCAGCAGCGACAGGGGGTCGGGCCACGAGCAGTACTTC
CASSDRGSGHEQYF
>once|TRBJ2-7|TRBV5-1|TRBD1
TGCGCCAGCTCCCGGGGACAGGGTTACGAGCAGTACTTC
CASSRGQGYEQYF
>-|TRBJ1-1|TRBV7-8|-
TGTGCCAGCAGCGCCAACTGGGAAGCTTTCTTT
CASSANWEAFF
>-|TRBJ1-1|TRBV10-3|-
TGTGCCATCAGCCAATTAGCGACAGGGAACACTGAAGCTTTCTTT
CAISQLATGNTEAFF
>-|TRBJ1-2|TRBV12-5|-
TGTGCTAGTGGTCCCCGAGGAGGCGATGGCTACACCTTC
CASGPRGGDGYTF
>once|TRBJ1-6|TRBV2|-
TGTGCCAGCAGTGGTTCCTGGACAGATAATTCACCCCTCCACTTT
CASSGSWTDNSPLHF
>-|TRBJ1-4|TRBV29-1|-
TGCAGCGTTGAAGATTGGGGCCAGGGCGGGGAAAAACTGTTTTTT
CSVEDWGQGGEKLFF
>-|TRBJ1-1|TRBV19|-
TGTGCCAGTAGTATCCTCGGGGGTGAAGCTTTCTTT
CASSILGGEAFF
>-|TRBJ1-4|TRBV19|-
TGTGCCAGTAGTATATCAACGAGGAGCAATGAAAAACTGTTTTTT
CASSISTRSNEKLFF
>-|TRBJ2-7|TRBV30|TRBD1
TGTGCCTGGAGTGGGGGGTGGCAGGGGGCCGAGCAGTACTTC
CAWSGGWQGAEQYF
>-|TRBJ1-6|TRBV6-1|-
TGTGCCAGCAGTGAAGCCGCGCGCTCCTATAATTCACCCCTCCACTTT
CASSEAARSYNSPLHF
>-|TRBJ1-2|TRBV19|TRBD1
TGTGCCAGTCTGGACAGGGGGTTTGGTAACTATGGCTACACCTTC
CASLDRGFGNYGYTF